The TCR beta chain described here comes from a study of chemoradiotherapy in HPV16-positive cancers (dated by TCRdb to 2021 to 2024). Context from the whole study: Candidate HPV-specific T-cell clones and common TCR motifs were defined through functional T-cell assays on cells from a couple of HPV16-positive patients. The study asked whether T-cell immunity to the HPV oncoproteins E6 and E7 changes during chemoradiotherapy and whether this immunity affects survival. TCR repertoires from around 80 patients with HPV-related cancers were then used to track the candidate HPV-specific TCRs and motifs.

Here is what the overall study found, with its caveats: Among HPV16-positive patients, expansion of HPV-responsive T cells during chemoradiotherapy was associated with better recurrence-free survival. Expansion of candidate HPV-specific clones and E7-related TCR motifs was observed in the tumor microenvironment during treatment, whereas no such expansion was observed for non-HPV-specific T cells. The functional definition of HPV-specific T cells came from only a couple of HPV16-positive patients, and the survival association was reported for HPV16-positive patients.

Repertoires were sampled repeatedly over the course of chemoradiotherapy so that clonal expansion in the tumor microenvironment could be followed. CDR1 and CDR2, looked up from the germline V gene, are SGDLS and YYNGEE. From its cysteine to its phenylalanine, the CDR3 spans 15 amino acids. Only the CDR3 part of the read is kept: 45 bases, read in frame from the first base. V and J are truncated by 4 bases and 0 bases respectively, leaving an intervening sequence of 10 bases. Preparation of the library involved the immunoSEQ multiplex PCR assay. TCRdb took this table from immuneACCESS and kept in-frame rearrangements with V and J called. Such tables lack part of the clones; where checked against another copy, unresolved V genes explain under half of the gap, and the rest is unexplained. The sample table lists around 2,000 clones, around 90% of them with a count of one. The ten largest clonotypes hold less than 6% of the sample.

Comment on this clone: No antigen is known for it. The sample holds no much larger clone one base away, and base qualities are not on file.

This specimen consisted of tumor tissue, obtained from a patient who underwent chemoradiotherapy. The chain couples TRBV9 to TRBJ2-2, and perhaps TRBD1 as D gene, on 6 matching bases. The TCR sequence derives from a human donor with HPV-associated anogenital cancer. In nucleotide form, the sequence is TGTGCCAGCAGCTCCAGACAGGCGAACACCGGGGAGCTGTTTTTT. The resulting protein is CASSSRQANTGELFF.